The rows below give T cell receptor beta chains drawn from one sample of a study of STAT5B mutations in CD4+ large granular lymphocyte leukemia. The assay was immunoSEQ multiplex PCR, and TCRdb's table has in-frame clones only and misses some. This table has approximately 35,000 clones, roughly 82% appearing once. Sample: CD4+ T cells from blood buffy coats. All receptors derive from a human donor in good health. CDR3s include the opening cysteine and the closing phenylalanine or tryptophan. A D gene is named only where the DNA matches it firmly. Some rows mark clone size as missing; the rest say once, few, many or name a class of expanded clone.

V gene	D gene	J gene	clone size	CDR3 DNA	CDR3 protein
TRBV25-1	TRBD1	TRBJ2-7	.	TGTGCCAGCAGGCCAACAGGGGACCACGAGCAGTACTTC	CASRPTGDHEQYF
TRBV4-2	TRBD2	TRBJ2-1	.	TGTGCCAGCAGCCAAGATCGCCTAGCGGGGGGGGGCGAGCAGTTCTTC	CASSQDRLAGGGEQFF
TRBV7-9	.	TRBJ1-1	.	TGTGCCAGCAGCTTAGCAGGGATCCGGGGTGAAGCTTTCTTT	CASSLAGIRGEAFF
TRBV7-2	TRBD2	TRBJ2-7	.	TGTGCCAGCACCCTAACGCCAGCGGGGGGTTTGGAGCAGTACTTC	CASTLTPAGGLEQYF
TRBV11-1	.	TRBJ1-1	.	TGTGCCAGCAGCTTAGGTGTCAGCGGGTCAGCCGACACTGAAGCTTTCTTT	CASSLGVSGSADTEAFF
TRBV5-1	.	TRBJ2-7	.	TGCGCCAGCAGCACGGGCCAACTCAGCCACGAGCAGTACTTC	CASSTGQLSHEQYF
TRBV10-2	.	TRBJ1-2	.	TGCGCCAGCAGAGACACAGGCACCTATGGCTACACCTTC	CASRDTGTYGYTF
TRBV30	TRBD1	TRBJ1-1	.	TGTGCCTGGAGTGTCCAGGGGGCGGGGACTGAAGCTTTCTTT	CAWSVQGAGTEAFF
TRBV25-1	TRBD1	TRBJ1-2	.	TGTGCCAGCAGTGAGGGAGGGACAGGGGGCGCGATCTATGGCTACATCTTC	CASSEGGTGGAIYGYIF
TRBV5-6	.	TRBJ1-5	.	TGTGCCAGCAGCTTAGTCGGGGATCAGCCCCAGCATTTT	CASSLVGDQPQHF
TRBV2	TRBD2	TRBJ2-2	.	TGTGCCAGCAGTGGCACTAGCGGGAGCTCCGGGGAGCTGTTTTTT	CASSGTSGSSGELFF
TRBV7-2	TRBD1	TRBJ2-7	.	TGTGCCAGCAGCTCCTACAGGGGGAGCTCCTACGAGCAGTACTTC	CASSSYRGSSYEQYF
TRBV6-1	TRBD1	TRBJ1-2	.	TGTGCCAGCAGTGAAAGGAGACAGGGATATGGCTACACCTTC	CASSERRQGYGYTF
TRBV19	.	TRBJ1-1	.	TGTGCCAGTACCCCCCGGACGAGGAACACTGAAGCTTTCTTT	CASTPRTRNTEAFF
TRBV7-9	.	TRBJ1-6	.	TGTGCCAGCAGCTTAGCAGGGAGGGATTCACCCCTCCACTTT	CASSLAGRDSPLHF
TRBV11-1	.	TRBJ2-7	.	TGTGCCAGCAGCCCGGGGGTCGCTCACTACGAGCAGTACTTC	CASSPGVAHYEQYF
TRBV4-1	TRBD2	TRBJ2-7	.	TGCGCCAGCAGCCAGGGACTAGCGGGAGCCTACGAGCAGTACTTC	CASSQGLAGAYEQYF
TRBV10-3	.	TRBJ1-2	.	TGTGCCACCCTCCCCGGGACACTATATGGCTACACCTTC	CATLPGTLYGYTF
TRBV27	.	TRBJ2-2	.	TGTGCCAGCAGCAAGACAGGACCTAACACCGGGGAGCTGTTTTTT	CASSKTGPNTGELFF
TRBV5-4	.	TRBJ1-1	.	TGTGCCAGCAGCCCCCAGGGCATGAACACTGAAGCTTTCTTT	CASSPQGMNTEAFF
TRBV5-1	TRBD1	TRBJ2-2	once	TGCGCCAGCACTGACGCGGGACAGGGCACCGGGGAGCTGTTTTTT	CASTDAGQGTGELFF
TRBV5-5	TRBD1	TRBJ2-7	.	TGTGCCAGCAGCCGAGACAGGGTCGACTCCTACGAGCAGTACTTC	CASSRDRVDSYEQYF
TRBV15	TRBD2	TRBJ2-1	.	TGTGCCACCAGGGGACTAGCGGGGCGAACCTACAATGAGCAGTTCTTC	CATRGLAGRTYNEQFF
TRBV27	.	TRBJ1-1	.	TGTGCCAGCAGTTTATCCGGGGGACCGTCGAACACTGAAGCTTTCTTT	CASSLSGGPSNTEAFF
TRBV27	.	TRBJ1-1	few	TGTGCCAGCAGTTTCCAGGGCCTGAACACTGAAGCTTTCTTT	CASSFQGLNTEAFF
TRBV12-5	.	TRBJ1-1	.	TGTGCTAGTGGTTTTACAGGGTCTATGTCGGGCACTGAAGCTTTCTTT	CASGFTGSMSGTEAFF
TRBV10-3	TRBD1	TRBJ1-1	.	TGTGCCATCAGTGAGTCGGACAGGCCGAACACTGAAGCTTTCTTT	CAISESDRPNTEAFF
TRBV27	TRBD1	TRBJ1-1	few	TGTGCCAGCAGTCCCCGACAGGGGGCCACTGAAGCTTTCTTT	CASSPRQGATEAFF
TRBV6-5	.	TRBJ1-1	.	TGTGCCAGCAGTTACTCGACAGTCGGAAGCGAAGCTTTCTTT	CASSYSTVGSEAFF
TRBV2	.	TRBJ1-2	.	TGTGCCAGCAGGAACCAGGGTGTAATGCATGGCTACACCTTC	CASRNQGVMHGYTF
TRBV2	.	TRBJ1-1	.	TGTGCCAGCAGTGATGTAAGGGGCCCGTTCGGGAACACTGAAGCTTTCTTT	CASSDVRGPFGNTEAFF
TRBV27	TRBD2	TRBJ2-1	few	TGTGCCAGCAGTTCAGATCTCGGGACTAGCGCGAATGAGCAGTTCTTC	CASSSDLGTSANEQFF
TRBV19	.	TRBJ2-3	.	TGTGCCAGTAGCTTACTAGGGATGGGTACGCAGTATTTT	CASSLLGMGTQYF
TRBV5-1	.	TRBJ1-4	.	TGCGCCAGCAGCCCCGCTCTCGGGGGAGAAAAACTGTTTTTT	CASSPALGGEKLFF
TRBV27	TRBD2	TRBJ2-7	.	TGTGCCAGCAGTCCTAGCGGGAGGGCCTACGAGCAGTACTTC	CASSPSGRAYEQYF
TRBV5-1	TRBD2	TRBJ2-1	.	TGCGCCAGCAGCTTGGAGCCGACTAGCGGGGGGGGCAATGAGCAGTTCTTC	CASSLEPTSGGGNEQFF
TRBV2	.	TRBJ1-2	.	TGTGCCAGCGCTTCCGGGACATATGGCTACACCTTC	CASASGTYGYTF
TRBV30	TRBD2	TRBJ2-2	.	TGTGCCTGGAGTGTGGGGGGGACCGGGGAGCTGTTTTTT	CAWSVGGTGELFF
TRBV5-5	TRBD1	TRBJ1-5	.	TGTGCCAGCAGCTTGGACAGGGGTGGTCAGCCCCAGCATTTT	CASSLDRGGQPQHF
TRBV9	TRBD2	TRBJ2-1	.	TGTGCCAGCAGCGTAGGACTAGCGGGATACAATGAGCAGTTCTTC	CASSVGLAGYNEQFF
TRBV10-3	.	TRBJ2-1	.	TGTGCCATCAGCCGGGAGCGGAATGAGCAGTTCTTC	CAISRERNEQFF
TRBV19	.	TRBJ2-3	.	TGTGCCAGTAGTAGCCCCCAGGGAGCGCCCGGCACAGATACGCAGTATTTT	CASSSPQGAPGTDTQYF
TRBV19	.	TRBJ2-7	few	TGTGCCAGTAGTACCCCAGGGATCTCCTACGAGCAGTACTTC	CASSTPGISYEQYF
TRBV6-6	TRBD1	TRBJ1-5	.	TGTGCCAGCAGCCCTGGGGACAGGGGGCCTGGTCAGCCCCAGCATTTT	CASSPGDRGPGQPQHF
TRBV6-1	.	TRBJ1-2	.	TGTGCCAGCAGTAAGGGGCCGACTAACTATGGCTACACCTTC	CASSKGPTNYGYTF
TRBV7-2	.	TRBJ2-5	.	TGTGCCAGCAGCCCCGGGGGGACCCAGTACTTC	CASSPGGTQYF
TRBV14	.	TRBJ1-1	.	TGTGCCAGCAGCCCCCCAGGGCCCAAGGCTGAAGCTTTCTTT	CASSPPGPKAEAFF
TRBV6-6	.	TRBJ2-7	.	TGTGCCAGCAGAGGGATAGCCTACGAGCAGTACTTC	CASRGIAYEQYF
TRBV7-6	.	TRBJ2-3	.	TGTGCCAGCAGCTCAGTAGCGGATCCTAGCACAGATACGCAGTATTTT	CASSSVADPSTDTQYF
TRBV30	.	TRBJ1-5	.	TGTGCCTGGAGTGCAGGGTTCCAACAGCCCCAGCATTTT	CAWSAGFQQPQHF
TRBV7-2	.	TRBJ2-7	.	TGTGCCAGCAGCCCGACGGGGGACACCACCTACGAGCAGTACTTC	CASSPTGDTTYEQYF
TRBV11-2	.	TRBJ2-1	.	TGTGCCAGCAGCTTAGCGCCCCTTATGGGCCTCAAGCAGTTCTTC	CASSLAPLMGLKQFF
TRBV13	.	TRBJ1-1	few	TGTGCCAGCAGCTTAGGCCCGGCAGGGGTGGGCATGAGCACTGAAGCTTTCTTT	CASSLGPAGVGMSTEAFF
TRBV6-5	.	TRBJ1-4	.	TGTGCCAGCAGTTTAACAGGAGGGGACGAAAAACTGTTTTTT	CASSLTGGDEKLFF
TRBV11-2	.	TRBJ1-5	few	TGTGCCAGCAGTCCAGGGGGCAATCAGCCCCAGCATTTT	CASSPGGNQPQHF
TRBV30	.	TRBJ2-1	once	TGTGCCTGGAGTGGTGGATCGTCCCCCTACAATGAGCAGTTCTTC	CAWSGGSSPYNEQFF
TRBV5-6	TRBD1	TRBJ1-4	.	TGTGCCAGCAGGGGGACAGGGTTAGACGAAAAACTGTTTTTT	CASRGTGLDEKLFF
TRBV7-2	.	TRBJ1-5	few	TGTGCCAGCAGCTTAAGTTCCAATCAGCCCCAGCATTTT	CASSLSSNQPQHF
TRBV12-5	.	TRBJ1-1	.	TGTGCTAGTGGGGAGACAGAGATGAACACTGAAGCTTTCTTT	CASGETEMNTEAFF